Shown below are 29 T cell receptor beta chains from a single sample sequenced in a study of cytomegalovirus exposure and HLA in healthy donors (dated by TCRdb to about 2017). Library preparation used the immunoSEQ multiplex PCR assay. The multiplex PCR relied on a mix of 60 forward primers for TCR Vbeta segments and 13 reverse primers for TCR Jbeta segments. TCRdb took this table from immuneACCESS and kept in-frame rearrangements with V and J called. Such tables lack part of the clones; where checked against another copy, unresolved V genes explain under half of the gap, and the rest is unexplained. For this sample the table gives over 250,000 clones, of which about 75% were detected only once. Of the sample, 2% to 2.5% is held by the ten largest clones. Specimen: PBMCs. The receptors originated from a female donor in good health and CMV-seronegative.

With regard to this clone: This specimen includes other DNA sequences encoding the same CDR3. The chain has TRBV7-9 and TRBJ1-4; weak D call: TRBD1 (5 bases). The CDR3 sequence is 16 residues long. Germline V gene data show CDR1 as SEHNR and CDR2 as FQNEAQ (reference sequence). The V and J ends lost 4 bases and 3 bases respectively, with 15 bases between them. The CDR3 bases are TGTGCCAGCAGCTCGTCGCAAGGGGCTGCTAATGAAAAACTGTTTTTT. Amino acids: CASSSSQGAANEKLFF.

The chain combines TRBV28 with TRBJ2-5; possibly TRBD2 for D (6 bases). Trimming removed 7 bases at V and 6 bases at J, with 15 bases between. This CDR3 has 13 amino acids. Looked up from germline, CDR1 is MDHEN and CDR2 is SYDVKM. In DNA form, the CDR3 reads TGTGCCAGCATGGCGGGGTCCGTCCAGACCCAGTACTTC. Translation: CASMAGSVQTQYF.

V is TRBV5-1 and J is TRBJ2-3; weak D call: TRBD2 (5 bases). This CDR3 has 13 residues. Looked up from germline, CDR1 is SGHRS and CDR2 is YFSETQ. Trimming shortened V by 7 bases and J by 4 bases, and 13 bases separated the two germline ends. The CDR3 region has the DNA TGCGCCAGCTTATATGACGGGGCAGATACGCAGTATTTT. Its translation: CASLYDGADTQYF.

V and J are TRBV15 and TRBJ2-1, with TRBD1 identical over 9 bases. CDR1 is LNHNV and CDR2 is YYDKDF in the germline V gene (reference sequence). Losses at the gene ends were 0 bases for V and 8 bases for J; bases not matched to a gene: 8. CDR3 size: 16 residues. CDR3 in DNA: TGTGCCACCAGCAGAGATCTCTCGGGACAGGGAGATGAGCAGTTCTTC. Encoded protein: CATSRDLSGQGDEQFF.

This clone was seen just once. V is TRBV28 and J is TRBJ2-1; the match to TRBD2 covers 14 bases. Germline lookup yields CDR1 MDHEN and CDR2 SYDVKM. J gave up 7 bases and V 6 bases, and 8 bases lay outside the gene matches. The CDR3 length is 16 residues. CDR3 bases: TGTGCCAGCAGCCCCGGACTAGCGGGAGGTCGGAATGAGCAGTTCTTC. Protein: CASSPGLAGGRNEQFF.

This sequence joins TRBV18 and TRBJ2-7; TRBD2 matches at 11 bases. Trimming cost V 3 bases and J 2 bases; bases outside gene matches: 3. Germline CDR1 is KGHSH and CDR2 is LQKENI. This CDR3 comprises 15 residues. The CDR3: CASSPGLAAPYEQYF. For the CDR3, the DNA is TGTGCCAGCTCACCGGGACTAGCGGCTCCCTACGAGCAGTACTTC. Full variable domain (outside the CDR3, taken from reference TRBV18 and TRBJ2-7): NAGVMQNPRHLVRRRGQEARLRCSPMKGHSHVYWYRQLPEEGLKFMVYLQKENIIDESGMPKERFSAEFPKEGPSILRIQQVVRGDSAAYFCASSPGLAAPYEQYFGPGTRLTVT.

The chain has TRBV6-1 and TRBJ2-7; D possibly corresponds to TRBD2 (6 bases). The CDR3 extends over 14 amino acids. The V gene's germline CDR1 is MNHNS and CDR2 SASEGT. V lost 6 bases and J lost 4, with 16 bases in between. The CDR3 nucleotides are TGTGCCAGCAGCGAGCAGGCTAGCGTGTACGAGCAGTACTTC. Translating gives CASSEQASVYEQYF.

V is TRBV4-2 and J is TRBJ2-1; 8 nucleotides align to TRBD2. Germline lookup yields CDR1 LGHNA and CDR2 YNFKEQ. After removal of 0 bases from V and 4 bases from J, the junction contained 8 bases not matched to a gene. The CDR3 has 17 residues. The DNA for the CDR3 is TGTGCCAGCAGCCAAGAGCAGGCGGGAGGAGATTACAATGAGCAGTTCTTC. Protein product: CASSQEQAGGDYNEQFF.

The chain uses TRBV4-1 and TRBJ2-1; no reliable D call. V shed 1 base and J shed 5 bases, with 9 bases lying between them. This CDR3 is built from 14 residues. Germline-derived CDR1 and CDR2 are MGHRA and YSYEKL. The CDR3 DNA follows: TGCGCCAGCAGCCAAGCCCCTCGGGACAATGAGCAGTTCTTC. This gives the protein CASSQAPRDNEQFF.

The chain uses TRBV7-9 and TRBJ2-2; TRBD2 might be the D (6 bases). The CDR3 extends over 15 amino acids. Trimming pared 0 bases from V and 2 bases from J, leaving 7 bases between. The germline V gene has CDR1 SEHNR and CDR2 FQNEAQ (reference sequence). CDR3 sequence reads: CASSLAGLNTGELFF. CDR3 in DNA: TGTGCCAGCAGCTTAGCGGGACTCAACACCGGGGAGCTGTTTTTT.

The chain couples TRBV28 to TRBJ2-5, with 8 bases identical to TRBD1. The CDR3 is made up of 15 amino acids. The trim removed 3 bases at V and 5 bases at J, leaving 8 bases unmatched. Germline V lookup: CDR1 MDHEN, CDR2 SYDVKM. DNA for the CDR3: TGTGCCAGCAGTTTGGGACAGGCATCGGGGGAGACCCAGTACTTC. It yields the protein CASSLGQASGETQYF.

V usage is TRBV5-1 and J usage is TRBJ2-7, with TRBD1 matching 8 bases. The CDR3 runs 14 residues. From germline, CDR1 is SGHRS and CDR2 YFSETQ. J was trimmed by 6 bases and V by 3 bases; bases with no gene match: 8. The CDR3 DNA sequence: TGCGCCAGCAGCTCGACGGACAGGGTTCCCGAGCAGTACTTC. Protein sequence: CASSSTDRVPEQYF. Using reference TRBV5-1 and TRBJ2-7 for the parts outside the CDR3, the full variable domain is KAGVTQTPRYLIKTRGQQVTLSCSPISGHRSVSWYQQTPGQGLQFLFEYFSETQRNKGNFPGRFSGRQFSNSRSEMNVSTLELGDSALYLCASSSTDRVPEQYFGPGTRLTVT.

CDR3 residues: CASIGRDFSYEQYF. The CDR3 DNA reads TGTGCCAGCATCGGACGGGACTTCTCTTACGAGCAGTACTTC. V is TRBV6-6 and J is TRBJ2-7; a possible D gene is TRBD2 (6 bases). Between the trimmed V and J ends, which lost 7 bases and 4 bases, there was a span of 17 bases. From germline, CDR1 is MNHNY and CDR2 SVGAGI (reference sequence). The CDR3 runs to 14 residues.

The V gene is TRBV5-4, the J gene TRBJ2-5, with 10 bases aligning to TRBD1. Germline-derived CDR1 and CDR2 are SGHNT and YYREEE (reference sequence). The V gene end was trimmed by 6 bases and the J gene end by 2 bases; junction bases not matched to a gene: 7. The CDR3 covers 15 residues. CDR3 sequence (DNA): TGTGCCAGCACCTTTGGGGGACAGGGGCAAGAGACCCAGTACTTC. Encoded protein: CASTFGGQGQETQYF.

The chain uses TRBV7-9 and TRBJ1-4; D gene uncertain. The CDR3 has 14 amino acids. V gave up 5 bases and J gave up 6 bases, with 13 bases separating them. Germline V gives CDR1 SEHNR, CDR2 FQNEAQ (reference sequence). In DNA, the CDR3 is TGTGCCAGCAGCCCGACATCGTCTGATGAAAAACTGTTTTTT. Its translation is CASSPTSSDEKLFF.

The chain carries TRBV30 and TRBJ2-5; D ambiguous. The J call may be in error: the DNA end matches TRBJ2-7 better. Germline V gene sequence: CDR1 GTSNPN, CDR2 SVGIG (reference sequence). This CDR3 region has 12 residues. For the CDR3, the DNA is TGTGCCTGGAGTGTACTGCCCTACGAGCAGTACTTC. It codes for CAWSVLPYEQYF.

V usage is TRBV28 and J usage is TRBJ2-7; D perhaps matches TRBD1 (6 bases). Germline lookup yields CDR1 MDHEN and CDR2 SYDVKM. This CDR3 is 14 amino acids long. V shed 8 bases and J shed 3 bases, with 17 bases lying between them. The CDR3 nucleotides read TGTGCCAGCCTCCGAAGACAGGCCGTCTACGAGCAGTACTTC. Amino acids: CASLRRQAVYEQYF.

The V and J genes are TRBV27 and TRBJ1-5; maybe TRBD1 (5 bases). This CDR3 region has 16 residues. V was cut by 5 bases and J by 2 bases, with 16 bases left in between. Germline CDR1 and CDR2: MNHEY and SMNVEV (reference sequence). The CDR3 protein is CASSGRGSERNQPQHF. The CDR3, as DNA: TGTGCCAGCAGTGGGAGGGGCTCGGAACGCAATCAGCCCCAGCATTTT.

The J gene is TRBJ1-1, the V gene TRBV28, with D uncertain. Trimming stripped 3 bases from V and 1 base from J, with 6 bases between. Germline V gene data show CDR1 as MDHEN and CDR2 as SYDVKM. The CDR3 consists of 13 residues. CDR3 sequence reads: CASSFGENTEAFF. The DNA of the CDR3 is TGTGCCAGCAGTTTCGGGGAGAACACTGAAGCTTTCTTT.

The V and J genes are TRBV6-1 and TRBJ2-7; D perhaps matches TRBD1 (5 bases). Deletions cut 4 bases from V and 3 bases from J, with 10 bases between. The CDR3 runs to 13 residues. Germline V gene data show CDR1 as MNHNS and CDR2 as SASEGT. CDR3 nucleotides: TGTGCCAGCAGTGCTGACAGATACTACGAGCAGTACTTC. It translates to CASSADRYYEQYF.

V and J are TRBV5-1 and TRBJ2-1, with D maybe TRBD2 (6 bases). Per the germline V gene, CDR1 is SGHRS and CDR2 is YFSETQ. The V end lost 4 bases, the J end lost 12 bases, and 17 bases lay between the germline ends. This CDR3 is built from 13 residues. Here the CDR3 DNA reads TGCGCCAGCAGCCCCCAAACTAGCTTTGGGCAGTTCTTC. Translation gives CASSPQTSFGQFF.

V gene TRBV11-3 combines with J gene TRBJ2-5; the match to TRBD2 covers 12 bases. This CDR3 is 15 amino acids long. With V trimmed by 5 bases and J by 3 bases, 4 bases remained unmatched. The germline V gene has CDR1 SGHNT and CDR2 YENEEA. The DNA for the CDR3 is TGTGCCAGCAGCGGACTAGCGGGAAAAAAAGAGACCCAGTACTTC. Protein: CASSGLAGKKETQYF. Together with reference TRBV11-3 and TRBJ2-5, the CDR3 gives the full variable domain: EAGVVQSPRYKIIEKKQPVAFWCNPISGHNTLYWYLQNLGQGPELLIRYENEEAVDDSQLPKDRFSAERLKGVDSTLKIQPAELGDSAVYLCASSGLAGKKETQYFGPGTRLLVL.

The CDR3 nucleotides are TGTGCCAGCAGTGAAGAGGGCAGGGGGTGGGAAAAACTGTTTTTT. It translates to CASSEEGRGWEKLFF. This rearrangement joins TRBV6-1 to TRBJ1-4; 7 bases are a match to TRBD1. The length of the CDR3 is 15 residues. Trimming cost V 1 base and J 8 bases; bases outside gene matches: 7. Germline CDR1 and CDR2: MNHNS and SASEGT.

This chain connects TRBV19 to TRBJ2-5; TRBD2 might be the D (6 bases). The germline CDR1 and CDR2 sequences are LNHDA and SQIVND (reference sequence). V dropped 5 bases and J dropped 4 bases, with 20 bases sitting between them. This CDR3 has 16 amino acids. CDR3 in DNA: TGTGCCAGTAGTTCGTCCAAGCTAGCGCTAGTAGAGACCCAGTACTTC. Protein product: CASSSSKLALVETQYF.

The chain couples TRBV7-2 to TRBJ2-7, with D perhaps TRBD2 (5 bases). Trimming stripped 1 base from V and 6 bases from J, with 13 bases between. The CDR3 totals 14 residues. The germline V gene has CDR1 SGHTA and CDR2 FQGNSA. The CDR3 DNA follows: TGTGCCAGCAGCTTAGGTGGGAGTGCCCTCGAGCAGTACTTC. Protein product: CASSLGGSALEQYF.

V and J are TRBV19 and TRBJ2-7; a weak D match, TRBD1 (5 bases). V was pared by 3 bases and J by 3 bases, with 9 bases between. The CDR3 totals 13 residues. Germline CDR1 is LNHDA and CDR2 is SQIVND (reference sequence). CDR3 bases: TGTGCCAGTAGTATGGCGACAGTCTACGAGCAGTACTTC. It yields the protein CASSMATVYEQYF. The full variable domain, its missing parts supplied by reference TRBV19 and TRBJ2-7, is DGGITQSPKYLFRKEGQNVTLSCEQNLNHDAMYWYRQDPGQGLRLIYYSQIVNDFQKGDIAEGYSVSREKKESFPLTVTSAQKNPTAFYLCASSMATVYEQYFGPGTRLTVT.

V gene TRBV5-1 combines with J gene TRBJ2-3; TRBD2 matches at 7 bases. V was clipped by 4 bases and J by 10 bases; unmatched bases: 6. Germline V gives CDR1 SGHRS, CDR2 YFSETQ. There are 12 residues in the CDR3. CDR3 nucleotide sequence: TGCGCCAGCAGCACCGGACTAGTGGCGCAGTATTTT. It codes for CASSTGLVAQYF.

The chain links TRBV28 to TRBJ2-1; 7 nucleotides match TRBD2. V lost 7 bases, J lost 5 bases, and 8 bases stayed unmatched. This CDR3 region has 14 residues. Looked up from germline, CDR1 is MDHEN and CDR2 is SYDVKM. The CDR3 region is CASKPGLRDNEQFF. The CDR3 DNA reads as TGTGCCAGCAAGCCGGGACTAAGGGACAATGAGCAGTTCTTC.

The rearrangement uses TRBV15 and TRBJ2-1, with 7 bases lining up with TRBD2. This CDR3 region has 15 residues. Germline lookup yields CDR1 LNHNV and CDR2 YYDKDF (reference sequence). Germline trimming cut 6 bases from V and 2 bases from J; bases unmatched to any gene: 7. CDR3 region: CATSFPGGPYNEQFF. In DNA form, the CDR3 reads TGTGCCACCAGTTTCCCGGGGGGTCCCTACAATGAGCAGTTCTTC.